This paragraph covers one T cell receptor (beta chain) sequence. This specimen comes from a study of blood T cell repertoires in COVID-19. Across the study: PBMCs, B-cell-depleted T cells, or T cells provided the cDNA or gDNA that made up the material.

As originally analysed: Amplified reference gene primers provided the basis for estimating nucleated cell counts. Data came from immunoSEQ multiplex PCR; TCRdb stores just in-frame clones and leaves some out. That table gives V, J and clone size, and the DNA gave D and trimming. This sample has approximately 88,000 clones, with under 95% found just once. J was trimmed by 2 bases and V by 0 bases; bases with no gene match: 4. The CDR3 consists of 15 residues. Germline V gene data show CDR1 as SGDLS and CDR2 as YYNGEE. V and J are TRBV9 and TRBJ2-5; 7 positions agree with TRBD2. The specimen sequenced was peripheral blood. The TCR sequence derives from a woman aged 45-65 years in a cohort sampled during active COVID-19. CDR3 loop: CASSVGASGQETQYF. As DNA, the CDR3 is TGTGCCAGCAGCGTAGGGGCTAGCGGACAAGAGACCCAGTACTTC.